This T cell receptor beta chain is drawn from a study of OX40 agonist ivuxolimab in advanced cancers. Study in general: The patients got ivuxolimab, which is an agonistic anti-OX40 (CD134) antibody. Study-level findings and limits: Not determined was the antigen specificity of the expanded peripheral T cells.

This clone was seen a single time. Its antigen is still unknown. The CDR3 extends over 14 amino acids. V shed 3 bases, J shed 4 bases, and the junction held 4 bases outside the gene matches. Germline V gene lookup returns CDR1 MNHEY and CDR2 SMNVEV (reference sequence). Method: immunoSEQ multiplex PCR; TCRdb's copy keeps in-frame clones and lacks some. There are 20,000 to 30,000 clones in the sample; around 90% occur only once, and about 49% lies in the top ten. This material consisted of CD4+ or CD8+ T cells sorted from blood, taken in a trial of the OX40 agonist ivuxolimab. V gene TRBV27 combines with J gene TRBJ2-7; TRBD1 aligns across 9 bases. The origin of this receptor is an adult with an advanced solid tumor such as melanoma, head and neck, liver or kidney cancer. CDR3 bases: TGTGCCAGCAGTTTCAGGGGACAGGGTTACGAGCAGTACTTC. It translates to CASSFRGQGYEQYF.